These T cell receptor beta chains were read from a single sample in a study of technical replicates of blood from a handful of donors. Produced via immunoSEQ multiplex PCR; TCRdb's table is partial and in-frame only. The table lists more than 90,000 clones, 85% to 95% of them singletons. The source material was T cells isolated from PBMCs. Every receptor here comes from a human donor in good health. Both conserved end residues are part of each CDR3. A D gene is named only where the DNA matches it firmly. The size of a clone is reported for some rows only, either as once, few or many, or as a class for expanded clones.

J gene,D gene,clone size,V gene,CDR3 protein,CDR3 DNA
TRBJ1-1,-,-,TRBV7-9,CASSTQKAAEAFF,TGTGCCAGCAGCACCCAGAAGGCGGCTGAAGCTTTCTTT
TRBJ1-5,TRBD1,few,TRBV28,CASIGTGGNQPQHF,TGTGCCAGCATAGGGACAGGGGGCAATCAGCCCCAGCATTTT
TRBJ2-7,-,-,TRBV9,CASSPSQGPGFYEQYF,TGTGCCAGCAGCCCTTCTCAGGGTCCTGGCTTCTACGAGCAGTACTTC
TRBJ2-1,-,once,TRBV25-1,CASSGWVGYNEQFF,TGTGCCAGCAGTGGGTGGGTCGGGTACAATGAGCAGTTCTTC
TRBJ2-3,-,-,TRBV2,CASIETPSTDTQYF,TGTGCCAGCATAGAGACTCCTAGCACAGATACGCAGTATTTT
TRBJ2-7,TRBD2,-,TRBV5-4,CASRGGLAGSYEQYF,TGTGCCAGCAGAGGGGGACTAGCGGGTTCCTACGAGCAGTACTTC
TRBJ2-1,-,-,TRBV10-3,CAISESGGGGYNEQFF,TGTGCCATCAGTGAGTCGGGGGGAGGGGGTTACAATGAGCAGTTCTTC
TRBJ1-5,TRBD1,-,TRBV9,CASSAGGGGNQPQHF,TGTGCCAGCAGTGCAGGGGGAGGCGGCAATCAGCCCCAGCATTTT
TRBJ1-2,-,-,TRBV6-5,CASSFSGRGFYGYTF,TGTGCCAGCAGTTTCAGTGGCAGGGGCTTCTATGGCTACACCTTC
TRBJ2-7,-,-,TRBV7-8,CASSLMIAYEQYF,TGTGCCAGCAGCTTAATGATAGCCTACGAGCAGTACTTC
TRBJ2-5,TRBD2,-,TRBV19,CASRIAGQETQYF,TGTGCCAGTAGAATAGCGGGCCAAGAGACCCAGTACTTC
TRBJ1-1,-,-,TRBV10-2,CASGVSGGANTEAFF,TGCGCCAGCGGGGTTTCCGGGGGGGCTAACACTGAAGCTTTCTTT
TRBJ1-2,-,-,TRBV4-1,CASSQDGQLNYGYTF,TGCGCCAGCAGCCAAGATGGACAGCTGAACTATGGCTACACCTTC
TRBJ2-7,-,-,TRBV7-8,CASSLYTSRAEQYF,TGTGCCAGCAGCTTGTATACGAGTCGCGCAGAGCAGTACTTC
TRBJ2-5,-,once,TRBV7-3,CASSLHRGSQETQYF,TGTGCCAGCAGCTTACATAGAGGCTCCCAAGAGACCCAGTACTTC
TRBJ1-2,-,-,TRBV30,CAWNYGETNYGYTF,TGTGCCTGGAATTACGGAGAAACTAACTATGGCTACACCTTC
TRBJ1-4,TRBD1,-,TRBV2,CASRYRGHEKLFF,TGTGCCAGCAGGTACAGGGGTCATGAAAAACTGTTTTTT
TRBJ1-2,-,once,TRBV28,CASSLSAGWLLANYGYTF,TGTGCCAGCAGTTTATCGGCAGGTTGGTTACTAGCTAACTATGGCTACACCTTC
TRBJ1-2,-,few,TRBV15,CATSSYVPTANYGYTF,TGTGCCACCAGCAGTTACGTCCCTACAGCTAACTATGGCTACACCTTC
TRBJ2-5,TRBD2,-,TRBV27,CASKGYSGRAGETQYF,TGTGCCAGCAAGGGGTATAGCGGGAGGGCCGGAGAGACCCAGTACTTC
TRBJ2-7,-,-,TRBV5-5,CASSLVFRDEQYF,TGTGCCAGCAGCCTTGTGTTCAGGGACGAGCAGTACTTC
TRBJ2-7,TRBD2,-,TRBV6-1,CASSDWAGEMYEQYF,TGTGCCAGCAGTGATTGGGCGGGAGAAATGTACGAGCAGTACTTC
TRBJ2-1,TRBD2,-,TRBV5-1,CASTSWEREVNEQFF,TGCGCCAGCACCTCTTGGGAGCGGGAGGTAAATGAGCAGTTCTTC
TRBJ2-1,TRBD2,-,TRBV18,CASSPSRWREGLDEQFF,TGTGCCAGCTCACCTTCTCGATGGCGGGAGGGCCTTGATGAGCAGTTCTTC